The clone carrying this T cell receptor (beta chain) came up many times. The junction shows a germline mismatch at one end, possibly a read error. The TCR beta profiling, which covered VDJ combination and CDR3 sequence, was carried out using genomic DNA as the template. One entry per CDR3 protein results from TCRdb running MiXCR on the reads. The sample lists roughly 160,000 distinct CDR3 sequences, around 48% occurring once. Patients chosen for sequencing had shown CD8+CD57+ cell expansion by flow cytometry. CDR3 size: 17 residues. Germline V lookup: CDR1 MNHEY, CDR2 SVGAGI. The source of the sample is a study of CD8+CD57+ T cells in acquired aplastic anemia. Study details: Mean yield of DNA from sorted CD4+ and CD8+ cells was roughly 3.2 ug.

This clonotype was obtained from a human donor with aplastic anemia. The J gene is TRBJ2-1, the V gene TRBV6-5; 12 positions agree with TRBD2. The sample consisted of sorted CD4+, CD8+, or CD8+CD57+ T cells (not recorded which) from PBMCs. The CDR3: CASSYLTSGRTYTEQFF. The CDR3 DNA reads TGTGCCAGCAGTTATTTGACTAGCGGGAGAACGTACACTGAGCAGTTCTTC.